One sample yielded the 23 T cell receptor beta chains listed below, sequenced in a study of shared clonotypes between healthy human individuals. Libraries were prepared by immunoSEQ multiplex PCR; TCRdb keeps only in-frame clonotypes and omits some of them. The table has approximately 2.3 million clones, over 90% seen once. Sequences were obtained from naive CD4+ T cells from PBMCs. The sample's subset: CD45RA+ positively selected. The receptors were gathered from a man aged 18 to 30 in good health. Some clones in this sample may be carry-over from other donors' samples.

On this clone itself: Other DNA sequences within the sample encode an identical CDR3. This chain connects TRBV28 to TRBJ2-1; 10 bases align to TRBD2. CDR1 is MDHEN and CDR2 is SYDVKM in the germline V gene. CDR3 size: 15 residues. Trimming cost V 4 bases and J 1 base; bases outside gene matches: 1. CDR3 coding DNA: TGTGCCAGCAGTTCTAGCGGGGGATCCTACAATGAGCAGTTCTTC. This translates into CASSSSGGSYNEQFF.

Only one count was recorded for this clone. The chain has TRBV18 and TRBJ2-1; D is possibly TRBD1 (6 bases). Germline V gene lookup returns CDR1 KGHSH and CDR2 LQKENI. The CDR3 is made up of 15 amino acids. The V and J ends lost 2 bases and 4 bases respectively, with 12 bases between them. The CDR3 DNA is TGTGCCAGCTCACCAGAGGGGGACCCTTACAATGAGCAGTTCTTC. It translates to CASSPEGDPYNEQFF.

The J gene is TRBJ2-1, the V gene TRBV7-9; 9 nucleotides align to TRBD2. CDR3 size: 18 residues. Germline CDR1 and CDR2: SEHNR and FQNEAQ (reference sequence). The trim removed 1 base at V and 6 bases at J, leaving 13 bases unmatched. CDR3 sequence reads: CASSLGDPGLARANEQFF. CDR3 in DNA: TGTGCCAGCAGCTTAGGGGATCCGGGACTAGCAAGGGCCAATGAGCAGTTCTTC. Complete variable domain (other parts from reference TRBV7-9 and TRBJ2-1): DTGVSQNPRHKITKRGQNVTFRCDPISEHNRLYWYRQTLGQGPEFLTYFQNEAQLEKSRLLSDRFSAERPKGSFSTLEIQRTEQGDSAMYLCASSLGDPGLARANEQFFGPGTRLTVL.

V usage is TRBV29-1 and J usage is TRBJ2-5, with D perhaps TRBD2 (7 bases). V was cut by 2 bases and J by 5 bases, with 15 bases left in between. The CDR3 spans 14 residues. CDR1 is SQVTM and CDR2 is ANQGSEA in the germline V gene. Here the CDR3 DNA reads TGCAGCGTTGAAAGGGCGGGGGCAAGGGAGACCCAGTACTTC. Its translation is CSVERAGARETQYF.

This clone turned up a few times. The V call is TRBV5-1, the J call TRBJ1-1, with 7 bases fitting TRBD1. This CDR3 is built from 16 residues. CDR1 and CDR2 from the germline V gene are SGHRS and YFSETQ. Trimming took 4 bases from V and 3 from J; bases not matched to a gene: 12. This CDR3 reads CASSPNGQAQDTEAFF. The CDR3 bases are TGCGCCAGCAGCCCCAACGGACAGGCGCAAGACACTGAAGCTTTCTTT.

V gene TRBV15 combines with J gene TRBJ2-1; D may be TRBD2 (5 bases). This CDR3 has 12 amino acids. Trimming pared 0 bases from V and 8 bases from J, leaving 5 bases between. CDR1 and CDR2 from the germline V gene are LNHNV and YYDKDF (reference sequence). The CDR3 is CATSRERDEQFF. As DNA, the CDR3 is TGTGCCACCAGCAGAGAGAGGGATGAGCAGTTCTTC.

The rearrangement links TRBV2 to TRBJ2-7, with 7 bases aligning to TRBD2. Unmatched junction bases numbered 16, after V lost 7 bases and J lost 1 base. The CDR3 has 17 residues. From germline, CDR1 is SNHLY and CDR2 FYNNEI. CDR3 in amino acids: CASNPLGGAGKSYEQYF. The CDR3 DNA reads as TGTGCCAGCAACCCATTGGGGGGAGCGGGGAAATCCTACGAGCAGTACTTC.

This clone was counted a single time. The chain combines TRBV19 with TRBJ1-2; maybe TRBD1 (5 bases). Trimming took off 8 bases at V and 0 bases at J, with 19 bases between the two ends. Germline CDR1 is LNHDA and CDR2 is SQIVND (reference sequence). The CDR3 consists of 16 residues. CDR3 DNA: TGTGCCAGTCGCCTAAGCCTCCGGGGGACTAACTATGGCTACACCTTC. It is translated as CASRLSLRGTNYGYTF.

This chain links TRBV7-2 with TRBJ2-7; 7 positions agree with TRBD1. The CDR3 is 14 amino acids. After removal of 4 bases from V and 2 bases from J, the junction contained 5 bases not matched to a gene. Germline V CDR1 and CDR2: SGHTA, FQGNSA. The CDR3 sequence is CASSSETGPYEQYF. The CDR3 DNA sequence: TGTGCCAGCAGCTCGGAGACAGGGCCCTACGAGCAGTACTTC.

The chain employs TRBV19 and TRBJ2-5; a possible D gene is TRBD1 (6 bases). The CDR3 consists of 16 residues. V was shortened by 1 base and J by 3 bases, with 15 bases between the two germline ends. CDR1 and CDR2 from the germline V gene are LNHDA and SQIVND (reference sequence). CDR3 in amino acids: CASSIARWAGEETQYF. CDR3 sequence (DNA): TGTGCCAGTAGTATAGCACGCTGGGCAGGGGAAGAGACCCAGTACTTC.

The chain couples TRBV5-1 to TRBJ2-1; 14 positions agree with TRBD2. V was pared by 4 bases and J by 0 bases, with 9 bases of the junction left unmatched. The CDR3 length is 19 residues. Per the germline V gene, CDR1 is SGHRS and CDR2 is YFSETQ. DNA of the CDR3: TGCGCCAGCAGCATAGGACTAGCGGGAGGCCCCAGCTCCTACAATGAGCAGTTCTTC. As protein: CASSIGLAGGPSSYNEQFF.

The chain carries TRBV28 and TRBJ2-5; no firm D call. CDR1 and CDR2 from the germline V gene are MDHEN and SYDVKM. The V end lost 1 base, the J end lost 2 bases, and 8 bases lay between the germline ends. The CDR3 runs 14 residues. The DNA for the CDR3 is TGTGCCAGCAGTTTATATCTCCCTCAAGAGACCCAGTACTTC. Translated, it gives CASSLYLPQETQYF.

V usage is TRBV27 and J usage is TRBJ1-2; D possibly corresponds to TRBD1 (6 bases). The V gene's germline CDR1 is MNHEY and CDR2 SMNVEV (reference sequence). V was shortened by 5 bases and J by 5 bases, with 18 bases between the two germline ends. The CDR3 spans 15 residues. CDR3 sequence (DNA): TGTGCCAGCAGTCCCCACAGGGCTGAGTTATATGGCTACACCTTC. It is translated as CASSPHRAELYGYTF.

This clone turned up a few times. The gene calls are TRBV20-1 and TRBJ2-7; unclear D gene. From germline, CDR1 is DFQATT and CDR2 SNEGSKA (reference sequence). Trimming removed 5 bases at V and 5 bases at J, with 10 bases between. This CDR3 comprises 11 residues. The CDR3 loop is CSAGGVHEQYF. CDR3 bases: TGCAGTGCTGGTGGGGTCCACGAGCAGTACTTC.

V and J are TRBV28 and TRBJ1-6, with D hard to call. V dropped 5 bases and J dropped 9 bases, with 11 bases sitting between them. Germline V gene lookup returns CDR1 MDHEN and CDR2 SYDVKM. The CDR3 is 13 residues long. CDR3 region: CASSTDLGSPLHF. The CDR3 DNA sequence: TGTGCCAGCAGTACCGATCTCGGTTCACCCCTCCACTTT.

CDR3 region: CASSLEVQGVTEAFF. The CDR3, as DNA: TGTGCCAGCAGCTTAGAAGTACAGGGGGTGACTGAAGCTTTCTTT. The genes are TRBV13 and TRBJ1-1, with 8 bases that match TRBD1. The CDR3 has 15 amino acids. V shed 1 base and J 5 bases; nucleotides not matched to a gene: 6. Germline CDR1 and CDR2: PRHDT and FYEKMQ (reference sequence).

V usage is TRBV28 and J usage is TRBJ2-7; weak D call: TRBD1 (5 bases). CDR3 length equals 13 residues. V lost 8 bases, J lost 4 bases, and 15 bases lay in between. CDR1 and CDR2 from the germline V gene are MDHEN and SYDVKM. This CDR3 is CASGAPYKYEQYF. The CDR3 nucleotides are TGTGCCAGCGGGGCCCCATACAAGTACGAGCAGTACTTC.

The rearrangement joins TRBV7-2 to TRBJ1-5, with D perhaps matching TRBD1 (6 bases). V lost 3 bases and J 7 bases, leaving 16 bases between the germline ends. The CDR3 sequence is 15 residues long. The germline CDR1 and CDR2 sequences are SGHTA and FQGNSA. The CDR3 coding sequence is TGTGCCAGCAGCTTCGACGGGACACTCGGACAGCCCCAGCATTTT. It is translated as CASSFDGTLGQPQHF.

J is TRBJ2-5 and V is TRBV10-3, with 7 bases lining up with TRBD2. Germline CDR1 reads ENHRY; CDR2 reads SYGVKD. The trim removed 6 bases at V and 4 bases at J, leaving 8 bases unmatched. The CDR3 is 14 amino acids. The CDR3 loop is CAIRGGSERETQYF. The CDR3 DNA follows: TGTGCCATCAGAGGCGGGAGCGAAAGAGAGACCCAGTACTTC.

The chain employs TRBV7-9 and TRBJ2-7; the D gene could be TRBD1 or TRBD2 (6 bases each). The CDR3 totals 14 residues. The germline V and J ends were trimmed by 5 bases and 2 bases, with 13 bases remaining between them. Germline V CDR1 and CDR2: SEHNR, FQNEAQ (reference sequence). In nucleotides, the CDR3 is TGTGCCAGCAGCACCGAGGGGGGCCCCTACGAGCAGTACTTC. It is translated as CASSTEGGPYEQYF.

Regarding this clone: Different DNA sequences within this sample yield the same CDR3. The chain recombines TRBV2 with TRBJ1-5, with a tentative D call TRBD1 (5 bases). V shed 2 bases and J shed 3 bases, with 8 bases lying between them. The CDR3 runs to 14 residues. CDR1 is SNHLY, CDR2 FYNNEI, per germline. In DNA form, the CDR3 reads TGTGCCAGCAGTGAACAGGGACCCAATCAGCCCCAGCATTTT. The encoded protein is CASSEQGPNQPQHF.

The chain has TRBV7-9 and TRBJ1-2; D possibly corresponds to TRBD1 (5 bases). The CDR3 runs 14 residues. Trimming removed 3 bases at V and 8 bases at J, with 16 bases between. Germline V lookup: CDR1 SEHNR, CDR2 FQNEAQ (reference sequence). Here the CDR3 DNA reads TGTGCCAGCAGCTTCCCTGGGGCAGGCGGCGGCTACACCTTC. Amino acids: CASSFPGAGGGYTF.

With respect to this clone: Other nucleotide sequences from this sample produce the same CDR3. The chain carries TRBV7-3 and TRBJ2-1; 7 nucleotides line up with TRBD2. The CDR3 spans 16 residues. The germline CDR1 and CDR2 sequences are SGHTA and FQGTGA. The junction had 6 bases not matched to a gene; V was cut back by 4 bases and J by 0 bases. CDR3 protein: CASSSRGGSSYNEQFF. The CDR3, as DNA: TGTGCCAGCAGCTCAAGGGGCGGGAGCTCCTACAATGAGCAGTTCTTC.